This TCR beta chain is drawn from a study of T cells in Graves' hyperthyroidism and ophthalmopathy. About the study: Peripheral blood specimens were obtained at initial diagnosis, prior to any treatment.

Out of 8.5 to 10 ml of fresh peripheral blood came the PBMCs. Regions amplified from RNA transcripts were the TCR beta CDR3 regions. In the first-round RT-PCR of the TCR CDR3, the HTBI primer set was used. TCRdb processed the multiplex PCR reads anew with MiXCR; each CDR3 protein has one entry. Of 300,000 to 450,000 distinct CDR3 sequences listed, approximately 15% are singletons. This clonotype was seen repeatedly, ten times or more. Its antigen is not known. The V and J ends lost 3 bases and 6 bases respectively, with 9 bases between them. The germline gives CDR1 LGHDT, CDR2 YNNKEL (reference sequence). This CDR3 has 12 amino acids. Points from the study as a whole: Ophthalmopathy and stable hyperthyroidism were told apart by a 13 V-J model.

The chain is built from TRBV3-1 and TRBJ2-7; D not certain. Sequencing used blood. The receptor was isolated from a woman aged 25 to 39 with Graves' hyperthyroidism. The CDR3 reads CASSHSLGEQYF. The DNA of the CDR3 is TGTGCCAGCAGCCATTCCCTTGGCGAGCAGTACTTC.